Each of the 27 T cell receptor beta chains below was sequenced from the same sample in a study of early T cells in non-severe SARS-CoV-2 infection. TCRdb re-analysed the 5' RACE reads in MiXCR, keeping a single row per CDR3 protein. The sample lists tens of thousands of distinct CDR3 sequences, under 11% occurring once. Sequences were derived from whole blood, sampled at baseline. The receptors come from an adult who was a healthcare worker with PCR-confirmed SARS-CoV-2 infection or an uninfected control (not recorded which).

This clonotype was detected only a few times. In DNA, the CDR3 is TGTGCCAGCTCATTACCGGAGCTAGCGGTTAGCTCCTACAATGAGCAGTTCTTC. Its protein is CASSLPELAVSSYNEQFF. This chain links TRBV18 with TRBJ2-1, with 7 bases that match TRBD2. Trimming removed 5 bases from V and 0 bases from J; junction bases left unmatched: 13. CDR3 length equals 18 residues. Germline loops: CDR1 KGHSH, CDR2 LQKENI.

This chain joins TRBV19 and TRBJ2-3; 10 bases line up with TRBD2. Germline V CDR1 and CDR2: LNHDA, SQIVND (reference sequence). V lost 6 bases to trimming and J lost 7 bases; unmatched junction nucleotides: 13. This CDR3 comprises 16 residues. In DNA, the CDR3 is TGTGCCAGTAGAGGCCCAGGAGCGGGAGGGATATATACGCAGTATTTT. Translation: CASRGPGAGGIYTQYF. The full variable domain, completed using reference TRBV19 and TRBJ2-3, is DGGITQSPKYLFRKEGQNVTLSCEQNLNHDAMYWYRQDPGQGLRLIYYSQIVNDFQKGDIAEGYSVSREKKESFPLTVTSAQKNPTAFYLCASRGPGAGGIYTQYFGPGTRLTVL.

The V and J genes are TRBV7-2 and TRBJ2-5; D ambiguous. The V gene lost 2 bases and the J gene lost 2 bases, with 12 bases spanning the gap. Germline V CDR1 and CDR2: SGHTA, FQGNSA. The CDR3 runs 15 residues. Written as DNA, the CDR3 is TGTGCCAGCAGCTTAAGGGCAGCCCTTCAAGAGACCCAGTACTTC. Translation gives CASSLRAALQETQYF.

The V gene is TRBV9, the J gene TRBJ2-4; TRBD2 matches at 10 bases. The junction had 4 bases not matched to a gene; V was cut back by 3 bases and J by 1 base. CDR3 size: 16 residues. Germline assignment: CDR1 SGDLS and CDR2 YYNGEE. CDR3 residues: CASSGLAGVAKNIQYF. The CDR3 DNA sequence: TGTGCCAGCAGCGGTCTAGCGGGAGTGGCCAAAAACATTCAGTACTTC.

This clonotype was recorded at least ten times. The rearrangement joins TRBV6-4 to TRBJ1-6; the match to TRBD1 covers 10 bases. From germline, CDR1 is MRHNA and CDR2 SNTAGT. J gave up 11 bases and V 8 bases, and 6 bases lay outside the gene matches. CDR3 length: 13 residues. This CDR3 reads CASSGTGATPLHF. Here the CDR3 DNA reads TGTGCCAGCTCCGGGACAGGGGCAACACCCCTCCACTTT.

This chain links TRBV6-2 or TRBV6-3 with TRBJ2-7; 11 bases line up with TRBD2. The length of the CDR3 is 14 residues. CDR1 and CDR2 (germline): MNHEY, SVGEGT. Trimming at V came to 7 bases and at J to 2 bases, leaving 4 bases not matched to a gene. The CDR3: CASNRLAGTYEQYF. The CDR3 nucleotides read TGTGCCAGCAACCGACTAGCGGGAACCTACGAGCAGTACTTC.

This clonotype was observed a handful of times. The chain employs TRBV5-6 and TRBJ2-5; D gene unclear. Germline values: CDR1 SGHDT, CDR2 YYEEEE. Between the trimmed V and J ends, which lost 4 bases and 1 base, there was a span of 11 bases. There are 14 residues in the CDR3. The CDR3 reads CASSRMRAQETQYF. DNA for the CDR3: TGTGCCAGCAGCCGCATGAGAGCCCAAGAGACCCAGTACTTC.

This clonotype was detected a few times. This CDR3 reads CSVIAGVDTQYF. The CDR3 region has the DNA TGCAGCGTGATAGCGGGAGTTGATACGCAGTATTTT. The V and J genes are TRBV29-1 and TRBJ2-3; 9 nucleotides line up with TRBD2. This CDR3 has 12 amino acids. The ends lost 6 bases at V and 6 bases at J; junction bases unmatched: 4. Germline loops: CDR1 SQVTM, CDR2 ANQGSEA.

This clonotype was observed a handful of times. The V call is TRBV27, the J call TRBJ1-6, with TRBD1 as a possible D gene (5 bases). The V gene lost 0 bases and the J gene lost 5 bases, with 11 bases spanning the gap. Per germline, CDR1 MNHEY and CDR2 SMNVEV (reference sequence). The CDR3 has 16 amino acids. The CDR3 nucleotides are TGTGCCAGCAGTTTATCGACTCAGGGAAATAATTCACCCCTCCACTTT. Translated, it gives CASSLSTQGNNSPLHF.

This chain links TRBV12-3 or TRBV12-4 with TRBJ2-6; D is uncertain. This CDR3 has 15 amino acids. With 6 bases removed from V and 4 bases from J, the gap between germline ends came to 13 bases. CDR3 coding DNA: TGTGCCAGCAGCCGAACGGAATCCGGGGCCAACGTCCTGACTTTC. This encodes CASSRTESGANVLTF.

This clonotype was seen many times. The CDR3 reads CASSFGGTGGYEQYF. As DNA, the CDR3 is TGTGCCAGCAGTTTTGGTGGGACAGGGGGCTACGAGCAGTACTTC. The chain carries TRBV28 and TRBJ2-7; 11 bases map to TRBD1. The CDR3 totals 15 residues. Germline V gene lookup returns CDR1 MDHEN and CDR2 SYDVKM. The V and J ends lost 3 bases and 3 bases, in that order; junction bases with no gene match: 4.

The table lists this clonotype with a few counts. The chain couples TRBV5-1 to TRBJ2-1, with 7 nucleotides matching TRBD2. The V gene's germline CDR1 is SGHRS and CDR2 YFSETQ. The CDR3 runs to 15 residues. V lost 5 bases to trimming and J lost 6 bases; unmatched junction nucleotides: 11. CDR3 sequence reads: CASSRTSPRSNEQFF. The DNA of the CDR3 is TGCGCCAGCAGTAGGACTAGTCCAAGGTCCAATGAGCAGTTCTTC.

The rearrangement uses TRBV10-3 and TRBJ2-1; TRBD2 might be the D (5 bases). Germline CDR1 is ENHRY and CDR2 is SYGVKD. Deletions cut 0 bases from V and 5 bases from J, with 14 bases between. CDR3 length: 16 residues. The CDR3 DNA reads as TGTGCCATCAGTGAGTCTGGAGAGGGATTCGACAATGAGCAGTTCTTC. It codes for CAISESGEGFDNEQFF.

A few counts support this clonotype. V and J are TRBV20-1 and TRBJ2-7; 9 bases are a match to TRBD2. Germline CDR1 is DFQATT and CDR2 is SNEGSKA (reference sequence). This CDR3 comprises 17 residues. Trimming cost V 3 bases and J 5 bases; bases outside gene matches: 17. CDR3: CSARKTGASGLAHEQYF. Written as DNA, the CDR3 is TGCAGTGCTAGGAAGACAGGAGCCTCGGGACTAGCCCACGAGCAGTACTTC.

The genes are TRBV28 and TRBJ2-5; TRBD2 is a possible D gene (6 bases). Germline-derived CDR1 and CDR2 are MDHEN and SYDVKM. V was clipped by 6 bases and J by 2 bases, with 16 bases between them. This CDR3 is 15 amino acids long. CDR3 DNA sequence: TGTGCCAGCAGCCGCCCCCCCGGGACTCAAGAGACCCAGTACTTC. Translation gives CASSRPPGTQETQYF.

A few counts support this clonotype. The chain is built from TRBV6-4 and TRBJ1-2, with no clear D. The CDR3 runs 13 residues. The V and J ends lost 4 bases and 7 bases respectively, with 13 bases between them. Per germline, CDR1 MRHNA and CDR2 SNTAGT. The CDR3 DNA reads as TGTGCCAGCAGTGCCGGGCCCTCGGGTGGCTACACCTTC. The encoded protein is CASSAGPSGGYTF.

The table lists this clonotype with a few counts. Sequence at one end of the junction differs from germline and may be a read error. The chain is built from TRBV5-1 and TRBJ2-7; 9 bases align to TRBD1. CDR1 and CDR2 from the germline V gene are SGHRS and YFSETQ. CDR3 length equals 13 residues. The CDR3 DNA is TGCGCCAGCAGCTTGGGGACAGGGGACATCCTATCCTTC. This sequence encodes CASSLGTGDILSF.

This clonotype has only a few counts. The V gene is TRBV5-1, the J gene TRBJ1-4, with D hard to call. The CDR3 totals 15 residues. The ends were cut back, 4 bases at V and 5 bases at J, with 15 bases in the middle. Germline V CDR1 and CDR2: SGHRS, YFSETQ. CDR3 nucleotide sequence: TGCGCCAGCAGCACGGACGGGCAAGGAAATGAAAAACTGTTTTTT. Encoded protein: CASSTDGQGNEKLFF.

This clonotype was counted many times. The rearrangement links TRBV5-8 to TRBJ2-2; D might be TRBD1 (6 bases). This CDR3 has 14 amino acids. The germline CDR1 and CDR2 sequences are SGHTS and YDEGEE. Between the trimmed V and J ends, which lost 4 bases and 7 bases, there was a span of 14 bases. This CDR3 is CASSATGTGGELFF. In DNA form, the CDR3 reads TGTGCCAGCAGCGCCACAGGGACGGGCGGGGAGCTGTTTTTT.

The rearrangement links TRBV27 to TRBJ2-2; D might be TRBD1 (6 bases). In germline, CDR1 is MNHEY, CDR2 SMNVEV (reference sequence). V was shortened by 0 bases and J by 6 bases, with 17 bases between the two germline ends. The CDR3 is made up of 17 amino acids. The CDR3 is CASSLSIKGGRAGELFF. CDR3 nucleotides: TGTGCCAGCAGTTTATCGATAAAAGGGGGTAGAGCCGGGGAGCTGTTTTTT.

The chain combines TRBV27 with TRBJ1-2; 7 bases agree with TRBD1. The CDR3 is 14 amino acids. Germline CDR1 is MNHEY and CDR2 is SMNVEV (reference sequence). Losses at the gene ends were 3 bases for V and 8 bases for J; bases not matched to a gene: 9. The CDR3 loop reads CASSFQGGRRGYTF. The CDR3, as DNA: TGTGCCAGCAGTTTTCAGGGGGGGCGCAGAGGCTACACCTTC.

The chain links TRBV12-3 or TRBV12-4 to TRBJ2-5, with TRBD2 matching 8 bases. The CDR3 has 13 amino acids. J was trimmed by 5 bases and V by 8 bases; bases with no gene match: 7. CDR3 DNA: TGTGCCAGCGGGACTAGTAACCCGGAGACCCAGTACTTC. Translation: CASGTSNPETQYF.

The chain uses TRBV12-3 or TRBV12-4 and TRBJ2-1, with 8 bases that match TRBD2. CDR3 length: 15 residues. V was clipped by 4 bases and J by 5 bases; unmatched bases: 7. The CDR3 bases are TGTGCCAGCAGTTCAGGAGGGACTAGGGACAATGAGCAGTTCTTC. Translated, it gives CASSSGGTRDNEQFF.

This clonotype occurred many times. The chain has TRBV5-1 and TRBJ2-5; D is uncertain. V lost 0 bases to trimming and J lost 2 bases, with 11 bases between them. This CDR3 region has 15 residues. Per germline, CDR1 SGHRS and CDR2 YFSETQ. The CDR3 DNA is TGCGCCAGCAGCTTGGCGTCGCAGGCTCAAGAGACCCAGTACTTC. It encodes CASSLASQAQETQYF.

The chain links TRBV27 to TRBJ2-1; D remains unclear. Germline assignment: CDR1 MNHEY and CDR2 SMNVEV (reference sequence). V was trimmed by 5 bases and J by 0 bases, leaving 11 bases between them. CDR3 length equals 15 residues. The DNA for the CDR3 is TGTGCCAGCAGTCTCTTCATGAGCTCCTACAATGAGCAGTTCTTC. This sequence encodes CASSLFMSSYNEQFF.

This clonotype was recorded many times. The genes are TRBV7-6 and TRBJ2-1; TRBD2 might be the D (7 bases). V was cut by 5 bases and J by 3 bases, with 20 bases left in between. Germline CDR1 reads SGHVS; CDR2 reads FNYEAQ. The length of the CDR3 is 17 residues. CDR3 coding DNA: TGTGCCAGCAGCCTATACCCCAGCGGGGACAACTACAATGAGCAGTTCTTC. This gives the protein CASSLYPSGDNYNEQFF.

V usage is TRBV3-1 and J usage is TRBJ2-7; D remains unclear. V was shortened by 1 base and J by 6 bases, with 7 bases between the two germline ends. There are 12 residues in the CDR3. The germline V gene has CDR1 LGHDT and CDR2 YNNKEL (reference sequence). This CDR3 reads CASSQGQGEQYF. The CDR3 DNA reads as TGTGCCAGCAGCCAAGGGCAAGGCGAGCAGTACTTC.